The 29 T cell receptor beta chains reported below all come from one sample, sequenced in a study of blood T cell repertoires in COVID-19. Libraries were prepared by immunoSEQ multiplex PCR; TCRdb keeps only in-frame clonotypes and omits some of them. The sample lists 190,000 or so clones, 75% to 90% occurring once. Sequenced input: PBMCs or T cells enriched from blood (not recorded which). The source is a woman aged 25-40 years who had recovered from COVID-19.

The chain uses TRBV7-2 and TRBJ2-2; 8 nucleotides line up with TRBD2. V gave up 4 bases and J gave up 1 base; unmatched junction bases: 8. The CDR3 runs 17 residues. Looked up from germline, CDR1 is SGHTA and CDR2 is FQGNSA. The chain's CDR3 is CASSSPGGGRNTGELFF. As DNA, the CDR3 is TGTGCCAGCAGCTCCCCAGGCGGGGGGCGGAACACCGGGGAGCTGTTTTTT.

This clone occurred once. The chain employs TRBV5-1 and TRBJ2-5; 9 bases line up with TRBD2. The CDR3 is 17 residues long. After removal of 0 bases from V and 4 bases from J, the junction contained 10 bases not matched to a gene. Germline V lookup: CDR1 SGHRS, CDR2 YFSETQ. The CDR3 DNA reads as TGCGCCAGCAGCTTGGGATCGGCTAGCGGGGTTGGAGAGACCCAGTACTTC. Translated: CASSLGSASGVGETQYF.

This chain links TRBV19 with TRBJ1-1; D possibly corresponds to TRBD1 (6 bases). V dropped 5 bases and J dropped 1 base, with 11 bases sitting between them. This CDR3 is built from 14 residues. In germline, CDR1 is LNHDA, CDR2 SQIVND (reference sequence). CDR3 amino acids: CASSPQGKNTEAFF. The CDR3 coding sequence is TGTGCCAGTAGTCCCCAGGGGAAGAACACTGAAGCTTTCTTT.

This rearrangement joins TRBV3-1 (or the pseudogene TRBV3-2) to TRBJ2-2; tentatively, D is TRBD2 (5 bases). Germline V lookup: CDR1 LGHDT, CDR2 YNNKEL (reference sequence). V lost 4 bases, J lost 1 base, and 10 bases lay in between. The CDR3 is made up of 15 amino acids. CDR3 sequence (DNA): TGTGCCAGCAGCCTCGTCGGAGGGAACACCGGGGAGCTGTTTTTT. Its translation: CASSLVGGNTGELFF.

The chain combines TRBV5-1 with TRBJ2-3; 12 bases are a match to TRBD2. The CDR3 runs 16 residues. Germline V gives CDR1 SGHRS, CDR2 YFSETQ. The V segment lost 4 bases and the J segment 4 bases; nucleotides outside the gene matches: 7. This CDR3 is CASSLELAGGSDTQYF. The CDR3 DNA sequence: TGCGCCAGCAGCCTCGAACTAGCGGGGGGTTCAGATACGCAGTATTTT.

This clone was seen more than once but under ten times. V usage is TRBV5-3 and J usage is TRBJ1-3; weak D call: TRBD1 (6 bases). TRBV5-3 is classed as an ORF, of uncertain function. V was trimmed by 9 bases and J by 7 bases, leaving 20 bases between them. The CDR3 sequence is 14 residues long. The CDR3 protein is CAISAEPRGNTIYF. The DNA of the CDR3 is TGTGCCATCTCAGCGGAACCTAGGGGGAACACCATATATTTT.

The genes are TRBV19 and TRBJ2-1; D is uncertain. CDR3 size: 13 residues. Germline values: CDR1 LNHDA, CDR2 SQIVND (reference sequence). V lost 4 bases, J lost 7 bases, and 11 bases lay in between. The CDR3, as DNA: TGTGCCAGTAGTAACCTCGAGGAGAATGAGCAGTTCTTC. It yields the protein CASSNLEENEQFF.

This clone was seen a single time. This chain uses TRBV2 with TRBJ1-3; no clear D gene. This CDR3 comprises 15 residues. V dropped 5 bases and J dropped 0 bases, with 11 bases sitting between them. Germline values: CDR1 SNHLY, CDR2 FYNNEI. The CDR3 loop reads CASSSHSGSGNTIYF. CDR3 in DNA: TGTGCCAGCAGTTCTCATAGTGGCTCTGGAAACACCATATATTTT.

The CDR3 protein is CALFRSLAGGPGRNEQFF. CDR3 nucleotide sequence: TGTGCCCTATTTAGGAGTCTAGCGGGAGGGCCGGGTAGGAATGAGCAGTTCTTC. This chain joins TRBV30 and TRBJ2-1; 12 bases match TRBD2. J was trimmed by 7 bases and V by 8 bases; bases with no gene match: 21. Germline values: CDR1 GTSNPN, CDR2 SVGIG (reference sequence). The CDR3 runs 18 residues.

V and J are TRBV5-4 and TRBJ2-5, with D perhaps matching TRBD2 (7 bases). With 3 bases removed from V and 4 bases from J, the gap between germline ends came to 16 bases. Germline V gives CDR1 SGHNT, CDR2 YYREEE (reference sequence). The CDR3 is 15 amino acids. CDR3: CASSSGGGARETQYF. As DNA, the CDR3 is TGTGCCAGCAGCTCTGGTGGGGGGGCCCGAGAGACCCAGTACTTC.

The J gene is TRBJ1-6, the V gene TRBV5-6, with D maybe TRBD1 (5 bases). The CDR3 runs to 15 residues. Germline V gene data show CDR1 as SGHDT and CDR2 as YYEEEE. V gave up 0 bases and J gave up 5 bases, with 9 bases separating them. CDR3 sequence (DNA): TGTGCCAGCAGCTTGGGGGGCAGTAATAATTCACCCCTCCACTTT. It encodes CASSLGGSNNSPLHF. The entire variable domain, with the rest obtained from reference TRBV5-6 and TRBJ1-6, is as follows: DAGVTQSPTHLIKTRGQQVTLRCSPKSGHDTVSWYQQALGQGPQFIFQYYEEEERQRGNFPDRFSGHQFPNYSSELNVNALLLGDSALYLCASSLGGSNNSPLHFGNGTRLTVT.

The chain employs TRBV7-3 and TRBJ1-1; TRBD1 might be the D (6 bases). This CDR3 comprises 13 residues. Germline-derived CDR1 and CDR2 are SGHTA and FQGTGA. The V gene lost 5 bases and the J gene lost 1 base, with 8 bases spanning the gap. The CDR3 DNA is TGTGCCAGCAGCACCAGGGGGAACACTGAAGCTTTCTTT. Translation gives CASSTRGNTEAFF.

This chain connects TRBV6-2 or TRBV6-3 to TRBJ1-2; weak D call: TRBD1 (6 bases). Per germline, CDR1 MNHEY and CDR2 SVGEGT. This CDR3 comprises 14 residues. V dropped 2 bases and J dropped 4 bases, with 11 bases sitting between them. The CDR3 sequence: CASSYADRPYGYTF. CDR3 bases: TGTGCCAGCAGTTACGCCGACAGGCCCTATGGCTACACCTTC.

This chain uses TRBV5-8 with TRBJ1-1; D possibly corresponds to TRBD1 (5 bases). V lost 4 bases and J lost 7, with 14 bases in between. Germline values: CDR1 SGHTS, CDR2 YDEGEE. This CDR3 is built from 13 residues. The chain's CDR3 is CASSRGLRGEAFF. The CDR3 DNA reads TGTGCCAGCAGCCGGGGACTGAGGGGTGAAGCTTTCTTT.

V is TRBV4-1 and J is TRBJ1-5, with D possibly TRBD1 on 5 matching bases. The CDR3 consists of 16 residues. Trimming stripped 0 bases from V and 7 bases from J, with 16 bases between. Germline lookup yields CDR1 MGHRA and CDR2 YSYEKL. Here the CDR3 DNA reads TGCGCCAGCAGCCAAGACCCAGGAGGCGGGGGACAGCCCCAGCATTTT. Protein: CASSQDPGGGGQPQHF.

J is TRBJ1-1 and V is TRBV5-6; 9 bases agree with TRBD1. This CDR3 contains 15 residues. V trimming: 2 bases; J trimming: 5 bases; junction bases outside the gene matches: 7. Germline CDR1 SGHDT, CDR2 YYEEEE. The CDR3 bases are TGTGCCAGCAGCTTATCGGGGACAGGGATGACTGAAGCTTTCTTT. Amino acid sequence: CASSLSGTGMTEAFF.

The chain is built from TRBV7-2 and TRBJ1-2; D uncertain. CDR1 SGHTA and CDR2 FQGNSA come from the germline V gene. This CDR3 spans 13 amino acids. V gave up 0 bases and J gave up 7 bases, with 9 bases separating them. CDR3 DNA sequence: TGTGCCAGCAGCTTAGCGCTGAGAGGTGGCTACACCTTC. It translates to CASSLALRGGYTF. Looking up the rest from reference TRBV7-2 and TRBJ1-2 gives the full variable domain: GAGVSQSPSNKVTEKGKDVELRCDPISGHTALYWYRQSLGQGLEFLIYFQGNSAPDKSGLPSDRFSAERTGGSVSTLTIQRTQQEDSAVYLCASSLALRGGYTFGSGTRLTVV.

This clone was recorded once. The chain recombines TRBV11-3 with TRBJ2-1, with D possibly being TRBD2 (6 bases). V gave up 5 bases and J gave up 5 bases, with 10 bases separating them. The CDR3 consists of 13 residues. Germline loops: CDR1 SGHNT, CDR2 YENEEA. CDR3 in amino acids: CASSPGSHNEQFF. The CDR3 DNA is TGTGCCAGCAGCCCCGGGAGCCACAATGAGCAGTTCTTC.

This chain joins TRBV3-1 (or the pseudogene TRBV3-2) and TRBJ2-1; D unresolved. Germline loops: CDR1 LGHDT, CDR2 YNNKEL (reference sequence). The V and J ends lost 2 bases and 8 bases respectively, with 7 bases between them. The CDR3 is made up of 12 amino acids. CDR3 residues: CASSQIVHEQFF. The CDR3 coding sequence is TGTGCCAGCAGCCAAATAGTCCATGAGCAGTTCTTC.

The V gene is TRBV7-6, the J gene TRBJ1-1; no clear D. Germline V gene lookup returns CDR1 SGHVS and CDR2 FNYEAQ. This CDR3 is built from 12 residues. Trimming took off 1 base at V and 6 bases at J, with 6 bases between the two ends. The CDR3 sequence: CASSLGGPEAFF. The CDR3 coding sequence is TGTGCCAGCAGCTTAGGTGGGCCTGAAGCTTTCTTT. The whole variable domain, remainder taken from reference TRBV7-6 and TRBJ1-1, is GAGVSQSPRYKVTKRGQDVALRCDPISGHVSLYWYRQALGQGPEFLTYFNYEAQQDKSGLPNDRFSAERPEGSISTLTIQRTEQRDSAMYRCASSLGGPEAFFGQGTRLTVV.

This chain's CDR3 is CASRQTGSGNTIYF. The CDR3 DNA sequence: TGTGCCAGCAGACAGACAGGGAGCGGGAACACCATATATTTT. This chain joins TRBV2 and TRBJ1-3; 7 nucleotides align to TRBD1. The ends lost 6 bases at V and 7 bases at J; junction bases unmatched: 9. This CDR3 has 14 amino acids. Germline lookup yields CDR1 SNHLY and CDR2 FYNNEI.

This clone was seen a single time. The gene calls are TRBV5-4 and TRBJ1-3; D perhaps matches TRBD1 (5 bases). V lost 4 bases to trimming and J lost 1 base, with 9 bases between them. The CDR3 loop spans 14 amino acids. The germline V gene encodes CDR1 SGHNT and CDR2 YYREEE (reference sequence). CDR3 sequence (DNA): TGTGCCAGCAGCCTAGGGGTATCTGGAAACACCATATATTTT. This encodes CASSLGVSGNTIYF.

This chain connects TRBV6-5 to TRBJ2-3, with D maybe TRBD1 (5 bases). CDR1 is MNHEY and CDR2 is SVGAGI in the germline V gene. Between the trimmed V and J ends, which lost 8 bases and 2 bases, there was a span of 5 bases. CDR3 length equals 11 residues. The CDR3 DNA is TGTGCCAGCGGGGCCACAGATACGCAGTATTTT. This encodes CASGATDTQYF.

The chain uses TRBV5-1 and TRBJ2-2, with 7 bases matching TRBD1. CDR3 length equals 15 residues. After removal of 4 bases from V and 2 bases from J, the junction contained 5 bases not matched to a gene. Germline V gene lookup returns CDR1 SGHRS and CDR2 YFSETQ. The CDR3 nucleotides read TGCGCCAGCAGCCGGGACAGCTTAAACACCGGGGAGCTGTTTTTT. Amino acids: CASSRDSLNTGELFF.

CDR3 loop: CASSLERAGYGYTF. DNA for the CDR3: TGTGCCAGCAGCTTGGAGAGGGCGGGCTATGGCTACACCTTC. The V gene is TRBV5-4, the J gene TRBJ1-2, with unresolved D. Germline CDR1 is SGHNT and CDR2 is YYREEE (reference sequence). The V gene lost 0 bases and the J gene lost 4 bases, with 10 bases spanning the gap. The CDR3 length is 14 residues.

J is TRBJ2-7 and V is TRBV5-6; D is perhaps TRBD1 (7 bases). CDR3 length: 14 residues. The V gene lost 1 base and the J gene lost 2 bases, with 10 bases spanning the gap. Germline CDR1 and CDR2: SGHDT and YYEEEE. The CDR3 nucleotides read TGTGCCAGCAGCTTGCGGGGGACAGCCTACGAGCAGTACTTC. Residues: CASSLRGTAYEQYF. Full variable domain (rest looked up from reference TRBV5-6 and TRBJ2-7): DAGVTQSPTHLIKTRGQQVTLRCSPKSGHDTVSWYQQALGQGPQFIFQYYEEEERQRGNFPDRFSGHQFPNYSSELNVNALLLGDSALYLCASSLRGTAYEQYFGPGTRLTVT.

The chain couples TRBV19 to TRBJ1-3, with TRBD1 identical over 10 bases. J was trimmed by 4 bases and V by 5 bases; bases with no gene match: 8. Germline V gene sequence: CDR1 LNHDA, CDR2 SQIVND (reference sequence). This CDR3 is 16 amino acids long. The CDR3 here is CASSARQGARGNTIYF. The CDR3 DNA follows: TGTGCCAGTAGTGCCAGACAGGGGGCAAGAGGAAACACCATATATTTT.

V usage is TRBV12-5 and J usage is TRBJ1-2; D is unclear. Germline V gene sequence: CDR1 LGHNT, CDR2 FRNRAP. CDR3 length equals 16 residues. Trimming pared 0 bases from V and 2 bases from J, leaving 13 bases between. For the CDR3, the DNA is TGTGCTAGTGGTTTGGTACTAGGACTCCCGAACTATGGCTACACCTTC. Encoded protein: CASGLVLGLPNYGYTF.

The chain has TRBV2 and TRBJ1-5; possibly TRBD1 for D (6 bases). The CDR3 is 16 amino acids. Germline-derived CDR1 and CDR2 are SNHLY and FYNNEI. V was pared by 1 base and J by 3 bases, with 13 bases between. In nucleotides, the CDR3 is TGTGCCAGCAGTGAAGAGGGAGGGGGGGCCAATCAGCCCCAGCATTTT. It is translated as CASSEEGGGANQPQHF.